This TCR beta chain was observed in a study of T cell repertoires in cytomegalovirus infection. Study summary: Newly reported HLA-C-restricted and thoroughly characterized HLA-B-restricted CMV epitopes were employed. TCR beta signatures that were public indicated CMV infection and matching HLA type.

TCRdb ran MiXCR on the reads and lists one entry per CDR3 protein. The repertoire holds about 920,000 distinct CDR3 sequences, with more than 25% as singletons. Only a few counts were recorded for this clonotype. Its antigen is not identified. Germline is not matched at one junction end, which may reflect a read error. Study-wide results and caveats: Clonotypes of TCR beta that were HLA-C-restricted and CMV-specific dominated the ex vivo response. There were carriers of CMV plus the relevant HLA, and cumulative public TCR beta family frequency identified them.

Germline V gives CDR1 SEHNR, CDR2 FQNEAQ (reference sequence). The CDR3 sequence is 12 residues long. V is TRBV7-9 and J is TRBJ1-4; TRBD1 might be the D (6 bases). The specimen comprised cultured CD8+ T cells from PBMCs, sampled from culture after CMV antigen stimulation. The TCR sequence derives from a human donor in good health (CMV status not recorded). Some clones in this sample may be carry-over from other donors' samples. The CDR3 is CASSLRDKPPDF. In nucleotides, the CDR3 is TGTGCCAGCAGCTTACGGGACAAGCCCCCAGATTTT.